Below are 25 T cell receptor beta chains sequenced from a single sample in a study of radiotherapy plus CTLA-4 blockade in lung cancer. The method was immunoSEQ multiplex PCR; TCRdb's version includes in-frame clones alone and lacks a portion of them. The sample has roughly 54,000 clones, 84% seen once. Sequencing was performed on peripheral blood, taken from a patient treated with radiotherapy plus ipilimumab. The receptor set was obtained from a human donor with non-small cell lung cancer whose response to radiotherapy plus ipilimumab could not be evaluated.

The rearrangement links TRBV27 to TRBJ2-7, with a weak D call TRBD2 (5 bases). With 5 bases removed from V and 1 base from J, the gap between germline ends came to 6 bases. The germline V gene has CDR1 MNHEY and CDR2 SMNVEV (reference sequence). This CDR3 comprises 12 residues. Here the CDR3 DNA reads TGTGCCAGCAGTCCGGGATCCTACGAGCAGTACTTC. Its translation: CASSPGSYEQYF.

This sequence joins TRBV6-6 and TRBJ1-2, with a weak D call TRBD1 (5 bases). The germline CDR1 and CDR2 sequences are MNHNY and SVGAGI (reference sequence). The CDR3 runs to 14 residues. V lost 2 bases, J lost 4 bases, and 11 bases lay in between. CDR3 protein: CASSYGGLFYGYTF. The CDR3 DNA is TGTGCCAGCAGTTACGGGGGACTTTTCTATGGCTACACCTTC.

The chain recombines TRBV28 with TRBJ2-1; 7 bases are shared with TRBD2. Per germline, CDR1 MDHEN and CDR2 SYDVKM. CDR3 length: 15 amino acids. The V segment lost 11 bases and the J segment 0 bases; nucleotides outside the gene matches: 10. The CDR3 nucleotides read TGTGCCTCCCGAACGGGAGGCAGCTCCTACAATGAGCAGTTCTTC. It encodes CASRTGGSSYNEQFF.

This clone was detected only once. The junction and the germline gene differ at one end; a read error may be behind it. V and J are TRBV7-7 and TRBJ2-2; 8 nucleotides align to TRBD1. Looked up from germline, CDR1 is SSHAT and CDR2 is FNYEAQ (reference sequence). The CDR3 length is 16 residues. CDR3 sequence: CASRETGADDTGELFF. For the CDR3, the DNA is TGTGCTAGCAGAGAGACAGGGGCCGACGACACCGGGGAGCTGTTTTTT.

The chain links TRBV19 to TRBJ2-2; D not resolved. The CDR3 is made up of 16 amino acids. Germline V gives CDR1 LNHDA, CDR2 SQIVND (reference sequence). V was clipped by 7 bases and J by 1 base, with 16 bases between them. The CDR3 spells CASTLGPYWNTGELFF. The CDR3, as DNA: TGTGCCAGTACCCTGGGCCCCTACTGGAACACCGGGGAGCTGTTTTTT.

As concerns this clone: The junction shows a germline mismatch at one end, possibly a read error. V is TRBV7-7 and J is TRBJ2-3; the match to TRBD2 covers 7 bases. The germline V gene has CDR1 SSHAT and CDR2 FNYEAQ (reference sequence). CDR3 length equals 16 residues. The DNA of the CDR3 is TGTGCTAGCAGCCAATCTAGCGGAGGTAGCACAGATACGCAGTATTTT. Amino acids: CASSQSSGGSTDTQYF.

The rearrangement links TRBV5-4 to TRBJ1-6, with 8 bases lining up with TRBD1. The CDR3 is made up of 15 amino acids. V lost 4 bases, J lost 5 bases, and 5 bases stayed unmatched. Germline V gene lookup returns CDR1 SGHNT and CDR2 YYREEE (reference sequence). The CDR3 here is CASSQKQGDNSPLHF. In DNA form, the CDR3 reads TGTGCCAGCAGCCAAAAACAGGGGGATAATTCACCCCTCCACTTT.

The chain has TRBV4-3 and TRBJ1-2; 8 positions agree with TRBD1. V was clipped by 3 bases and J by 4 bases; unmatched bases: 7. This CDR3 contains 15 residues. From germline, CDR1 is LGHNA and CDR2 YSLEER. The CDR3 spells CASSQGTGDFYGYTF. CDR3 in DNA: TGCGCCAGCAGCCAGGGGACAGGCGATTTCTATGGCTACACCTTC.

This clone was counted between two and nine times. V is TRBV18 and J is TRBJ1-1, with D unclear. The V end was cut by 3 bases, the J end by 5 bases, with 13 bases between. Germline assignment: CDR1 KGHSH and CDR2 LQKENI. This CDR3 comprises 14 residues. The CDR3 sequence is CASSPGPAGTEAFF. In DNA, the CDR3 is TGTGCCAGCTCACCGGGCCCCGCGGGGACTGAAGCTTTCTTT.

This sequence joins TRBV27 and TRBJ2-1; perhaps TRBD2 as D (5 bases). V was clipped by 4 bases and J by 0 bases, with 10 bases between them. Germline CDR1 reads MNHEY; CDR2 reads SMNVEV (reference sequence). The CDR3 has 15 amino acids. DNA for the CDR3: TGTGCCAGCAGTTCCCGGGATTACTCCTACAATGAGCAGTTCTTC. The encoded protein is CASSSRDYSYNEQFF.

This clone has just a few counts. The rearrangement uses TRBV29-1 and TRBJ2-1; tentatively, D is TRBD2 (6 bases). Germline lookup yields CDR1 SQVTM and CDR2 ANQGSEA. V lost 5 bases, J lost 0 bases, and 29 bases lay in between. The CDR3 consists of 20 residues. CDR3 bases: TGCAGCGTTTTAAGCTATTTGGTAGCGGAAGGGCCTGGCTCCTACAATGAGCAGTTCTTC. Residues: CSVLSYLVAEGPGSYNEQFF.

As regards this clone: The sample has other DNA sequences that encode this CDR3 too. The chain is built from TRBV27 and TRBJ2-2, with a tentative D call TRBD2 (5 bases). The CDR3 is made up of 14 amino acids. Per germline, CDR1 MNHEY and CDR2 SMNVEV (reference sequence). Trimming took off 5 bases at V and 1 base at J, with 8 bases between the two ends. The CDR3 coding sequence is TGTGCCAGCAGTCCCCGGGAGAACACCGGGGAGCTGTTTTTT. Protein sequence: CASSPRENTGELFF.

This clone occurred a few times. This sequence joins TRBV4-2 and TRBJ2-1; 11 bases line up with TRBD2. Trimming cost V 1 base and J 5 bases; bases outside gene matches: 7. The CDR3 has 17 amino acids. Germline values: CDR1 LGHNA, CDR2 YNFKEQ. This CDR3 is CASSQVLGTSGNNEQFF. Written as DNA, the CDR3 is TGTGCCAGCAGCCAAGTCCTCGGGACTAGCGGAAACAATGAGCAGTTCTTC.

V and J are TRBV10-3 and TRBJ2-7, with D maybe TRBD1 (6 bases). The CDR3 sequence is 13 residues long. V was trimmed by 1 base and J by 4 bases, leaving 8 bases between them. Germline V CDR1 and CDR2: ENHRY, SYGVKD. The CDR3: CAISEYREYEQYF. As DNA, the CDR3 is TGTGCCATCAGTGAGTACAGGGAATACGAGCAGTACTTC.

The gene calls are TRBV7-9 and TRBJ1-3, with D possibly TRBD1 on 6 matching bases. The ends were cut back, 1 base at V and 0 bases at J, with 10 bases in the middle. The CDR3 totals 16 residues. Per germline, CDR1 SEHNR and CDR2 FQNEAQ (reference sequence). CDR3 in amino acids: CASSLVWDNSGNTIYF. CDR3 bases: TGTGCCAGCAGCTTAGTTTGGGACAACTCTGGAAACACCATATATTTT.

This clone has just a few counts. The rearrangement uses TRBV4-1 and TRBJ2-7, with TRBD2 matching over 12 bases. J lost 4 bases, V lost 4 bases, and 8 bases had no gene match. Looked up from germline, CDR1 is MGHRA and CDR2 is YSYEKL. This CDR3 comprises 16 residues. The CDR3 loop reads CASSRTAGTSGYEQYF. DNA of the CDR3: TGCGCCAGCAGCCGCACCGCCGGGACTAGCGGGTACGAGCAGTACTTC.

The chain carries TRBV7-8 and TRBJ2-1; 7 nucleotides match TRBD2. After removal of 5 bases from V and 7 bases from J, the junction contained 17 bases not matched to a gene. This CDR3 spans 17 amino acids. Looked up from germline, CDR1 is SGHVS and CDR2 is FQNEAQ. The DNA of the CDR3 is TGTGCCAGCAGCGGGGCGAGCAGCGGGATTCTTATGAATGAGCAGTTCTTC. Amino acids: CASSGASSGILMNEQFF.

J is TRBJ1-3 and V is TRBV4-3; 10 nucleotides line up with TRBD1. Germline lookup yields CDR1 LGHNA and CDR2 YSLEER. This CDR3 spans 18 amino acids. Unmatched junction bases numbered 5, after V lost 0 bases and J lost 0 bases. CDR3: CASSQDNWTGGSGNTIYF. The CDR3, as DNA: TGCGCCAGCAGCCAAGATAACTGGACAGGGGGCTCTGGAAACACCATATATTTT.

As concerns this clone: One end of the junction is discordant with germline, which a read error may explain. The chain couples TRBV10-3 to TRBJ2-5; 13 nucleotides match TRBD2. Germline CDR1 is ENHRY and CDR2 is SYGVKD. This CDR3 contains 18 residues. CDR3 DNA sequence: TGTGCCACCAGTCCGGAGCAAGGACTAGCGGGAGTTAGAGAGACCCAGTACTTC. Its protein product is CATSPEQGLAGVRETQYF.

The chain recombines TRBV28 with TRBJ1-5; maybe TRBD1 (6 bases). This CDR3 is 18 amino acids long. CDR1 and CDR2 from the germline V gene are MDHEN and SYDVKM. The V end was cut by 5 bases, the J end by 5 bases, with 25 bases between. The CDR3 loop reads CASSPPRTRTAGDQPQHF. CDR3 DNA sequence: TGTGCCAGCAGTCCACCCCGGACACGGACAGCTGGCGATCAGCCCCAGCATTTT.

The chain employs TRBV14 and TRBJ1-1; tentatively, D is TRBD1 (5 bases). CDR1 and CDR2 from the germline V gene are SGHDN and FVKESK. The V end lost 4 bases, the J end lost 9 bases, and 9 bases lay between the germline ends. The CDR3 is made up of 11 amino acids. The CDR3 spells CASSLMGQAFF. The DNA for the CDR3 is TGTGCCAGCAGCCTTATGGGGCAAGCTTTCTTT.

This clone was seen a few times. V and J are TRBV6-5 and TRBJ1-4; 7 bases align to TRBD1. After removal of 2 bases from V and 3 bases from J, the junction contained 3 bases not matched to a gene. Germline values: CDR1 MNHEY, CDR2 SVGAGI. The CDR3 consists of 15 residues. The CDR3: CASSYRDRPNEKLFF. Written as DNA, the CDR3 is TGTGCCAGCAGTTACCGGGACAGACCTAATGAAAAACTGTTTTTT.

The chain links TRBV30 to TRBJ1-2, with D perhaps TRBD1 (6 bases). With 2 bases removed from V and 4 bases from J, the gap between germline ends came to 14 bases. The CDR3 runs to 14 residues. Germline CDR1 is GTSNPN and CDR2 is SVGIG (reference sequence). The DNA of the CDR3 is TGTGCCTGGAGTCGACAGGACATCCTCTATGGCTACACCTTC. Translating it yields CAWSRQDILYGYTF.

This clone was seen just once. V usage is TRBV13 and J usage is TRBJ2-1, with TRBD1 as a possible D gene (6 bases). Trimming removed 1 base at V and 8 bases at J, with 15 bases between. The CDR3 is 15 amino acids. Germline-derived CDR1 and CDR2 are PRHDT and FYEKMQ (reference sequence). The CDR3 DNA sequence: TGTGCCAGCAGCTTAGACCCCGAACAGGGTCATGAGCAGTTCTTC. Protein sequence: CASSLDPEQGHEQFF.

The chain is built from TRBV7-9 and TRBJ2-3; 7 nucleotides line up with TRBD2. Germline trimming cut 5 bases from V and 1 base from J; bases unmatched to any gene: 0. Germline-derived CDR1 and CDR2 are SEHNR and FQNEAQ (reference sequence). The CDR3 runs to 13 residues. The CDR3, as DNA: TGTGCCAGCAGCCGGGGGGGCACAGATACGCAGTATTTT. This translates into CASSRGGTDTQYF.